The sequence of this T cell receptor (beta chain) was determined in a study of T cells expressing NK-cell markers. Germline V gene data show CDR1 as MNHNS and CDR2 as SASEGT. The CDR3 spans 13 residues. TCRdb reprocessed the 5' RACE reads and stores each CDR3 protein as one record, lacking DNA. The sample yields 500,000 to 700,000 distinct CDR3 sequences, of which the top ten take up under 4.5%. Sequencing was performed on blood T cells: a sorted CD56 or NKG2C T cell subset, CD4+ or CD8+ T cells, or bulk PBMC T cells (not recorded which). V usage is TRBV6-1 and J usage is TRBJ2-2. The source of this sequence is a man aged 18 to 35 in good health. Here the CDR3 reads CASSKSVTGELFF.